Following are 5 T cell receptor beta chains from one sample sequenced in a study of blood T cell repertoires in COVID-19. Only in-frame clones appear in the TCRdb table, and some are missing; sequencing was by immunoSEQ multiplex PCR. There are about 230,000 clones in the sample; 70% to 90% occur only once, and around a sixth lies in the top ten. The sample comprised PBMCs or T cells enriched from blood (not recorded which). The receptors shown here come from a man younger than 35 who had recovered from COVID-19.

CDR3 sequence reads: CASKTIGGNQPQHF. The CDR3 DNA reads TGTGCCAGCAAAACGATCGGGGGAAATCAGCCCCAGCATTTT. V usage is TRBV27 and J usage is TRBJ1-5, with D perhaps TRBD1 (5 bases). CDR1 is MNHEY and CDR2 is SMNVEV in the germline V gene (reference sequence). The V and J ends lost 7 bases and 4 bases respectively, with 14 bases between them. The CDR3 totals 14 residues.

V usage is TRBV3-1 (or the pseudogene TRBV3-2) and J usage is TRBJ1-2; D not certain. The V and J ends lost 2 bases and 1 base respectively, with 11 bases between them. Germline V gives CDR1 LGHDT, CDR2 YNNKEL (reference sequence). The CDR3 has 15 amino acids. The CDR3 nucleotides read TGTGCCAGCAGCCAAAAGTACAGAGTTAACTATGGCTACACCTTC. This codes for CASSQKYRVNYGYTF.

The J gene is TRBJ2-1, the V gene TRBV28, with 13 nucleotides matching TRBD2. The trim removed 7 bases at V and 5 bases at J, leaving 5 bases unmatched. The CDR3 length is 15 residues. Germline values: CDR1 MDHEN, CDR2 SYDVKM. The CDR3 sequence: CASTGGLAGDNEQFF. The CDR3 DNA is TGTGCCAGCACCGGAGGACTAGCGGGAGACAATGAGCAGTTCTTC.

V usage is TRBV30 and J usage is TRBJ2-1; 9 bases align to TRBD2. This CDR3 spans 13 amino acids. CDR1 and CDR2 (germline): GTSNPN, SVGIG (reference sequence). Germline trimming cut 2 bases from V and 6 bases from J; bases unmatched to any gene: 2. This CDR3 reads CAWSSGRPNEQFF. The CDR3 DNA is TGTGCCTGGAGTAGCGGGAGGCCCAATGAGCAGTTCTTC. The whole variable domain, remainder taken from reference TRBV30 and TRBJ2-1, is SQTIHQWPATLVQPVGSPLSLECTVEGTSNPNLYWYRQAAGRGLQLLFYSVGIGQISSEVPQNLSASRPQDRQFILSSKKLLLSDSGFYLCAWSSGRPNEQFFGPGTRLTVL.

CDR3 loop: CASSLALGASTDTQYF. The CDR3 nucleotides are TGTGCCAGCAGCTTAGCGTTGGGGGCTAGCACAGATACGCAGTATTTT. This chain connects TRBV11-3 to TRBJ2-3, with D possibly matching TRBD1 (6 bases). Trimming left V 1 base short and J 0 bases short, with 11 bases between. The CDR3 loop spans 16 amino acids. From germline, CDR1 is SGHNT and CDR2 YENEEA.